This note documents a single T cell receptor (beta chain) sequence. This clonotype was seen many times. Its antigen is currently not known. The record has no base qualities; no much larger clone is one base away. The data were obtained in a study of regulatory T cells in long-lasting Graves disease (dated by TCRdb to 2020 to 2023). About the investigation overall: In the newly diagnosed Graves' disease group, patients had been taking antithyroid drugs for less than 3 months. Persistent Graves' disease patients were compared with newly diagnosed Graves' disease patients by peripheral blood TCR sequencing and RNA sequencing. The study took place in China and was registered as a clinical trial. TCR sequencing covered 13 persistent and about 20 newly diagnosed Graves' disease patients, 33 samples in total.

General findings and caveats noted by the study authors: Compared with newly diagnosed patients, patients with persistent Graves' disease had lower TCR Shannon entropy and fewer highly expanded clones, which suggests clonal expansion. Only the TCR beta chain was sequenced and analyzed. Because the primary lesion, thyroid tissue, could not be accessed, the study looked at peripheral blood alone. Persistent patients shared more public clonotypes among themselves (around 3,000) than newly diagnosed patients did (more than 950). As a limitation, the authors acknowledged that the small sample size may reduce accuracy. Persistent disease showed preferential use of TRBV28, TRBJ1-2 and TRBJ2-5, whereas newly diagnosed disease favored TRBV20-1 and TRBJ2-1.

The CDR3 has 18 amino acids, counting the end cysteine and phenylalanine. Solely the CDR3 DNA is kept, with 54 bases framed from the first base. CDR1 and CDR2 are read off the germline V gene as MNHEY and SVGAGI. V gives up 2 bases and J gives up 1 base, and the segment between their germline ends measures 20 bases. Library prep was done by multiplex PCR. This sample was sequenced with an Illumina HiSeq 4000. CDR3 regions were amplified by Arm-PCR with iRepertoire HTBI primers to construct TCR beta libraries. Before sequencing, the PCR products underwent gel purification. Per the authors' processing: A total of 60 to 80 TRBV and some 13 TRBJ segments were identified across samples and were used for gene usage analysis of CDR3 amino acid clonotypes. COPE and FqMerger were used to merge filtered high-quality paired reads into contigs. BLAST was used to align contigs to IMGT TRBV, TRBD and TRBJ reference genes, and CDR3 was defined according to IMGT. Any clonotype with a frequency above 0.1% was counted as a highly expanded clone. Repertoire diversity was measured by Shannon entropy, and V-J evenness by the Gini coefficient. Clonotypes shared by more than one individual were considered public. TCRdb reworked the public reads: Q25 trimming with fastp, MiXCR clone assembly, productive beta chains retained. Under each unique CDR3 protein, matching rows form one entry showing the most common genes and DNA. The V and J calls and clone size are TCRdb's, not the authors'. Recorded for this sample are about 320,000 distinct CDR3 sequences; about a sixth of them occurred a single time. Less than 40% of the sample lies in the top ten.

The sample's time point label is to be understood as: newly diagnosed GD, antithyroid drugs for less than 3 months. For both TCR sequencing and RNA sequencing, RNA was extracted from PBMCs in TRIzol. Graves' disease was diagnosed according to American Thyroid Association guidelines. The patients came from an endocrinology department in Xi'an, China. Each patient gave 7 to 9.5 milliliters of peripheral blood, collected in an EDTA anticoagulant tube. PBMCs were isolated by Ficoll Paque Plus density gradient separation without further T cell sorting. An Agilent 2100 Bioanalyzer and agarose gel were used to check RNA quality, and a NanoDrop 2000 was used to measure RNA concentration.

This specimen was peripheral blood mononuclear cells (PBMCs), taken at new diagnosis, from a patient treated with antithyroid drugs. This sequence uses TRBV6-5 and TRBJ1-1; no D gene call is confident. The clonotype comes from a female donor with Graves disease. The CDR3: CASSYPFSFPDANTEAFF. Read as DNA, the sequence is TGTGCCAGCAGTTACCCCTTCTCTTTCCCGGACGCGAACACTGAAGCTTTCTTT.